This T cell receptor (beta chain) came from a study of OX40 agonist ivuxolimab in advanced cancers. Study information: Eligibility admitted prior anti-PD-1, anti-PD-L1 or anti-CTLA-4 therapy; around 38% had some. Two cutaneous melanoma patients and one hepatocellular carcinoma patient, three in all, had partial responses. Findings and caveats of the study: Some nonresponders likewise displayed low normalized T-cell clonal expansion.

Patients were ruled out by autoimmune disease history or systemic immunosuppression. The repertoire was sequenced with immunoSEQ multiplex PCR; TCRdb's copy has only in-frame clones and lacks some. The top ten clones hold about 53% of a sample with roughly 30,000 clones, over 75% of them seen once. Notes on this clone: Its antigen remains unidentified.

This CDR3 is 15 amino acids long. Looked up from germline, CDR1 is SGHAT and CDR2 is FQNNGV. After removal of 1 base from V and 4 bases from J, the junction contained 3 bases not matched to a gene. The sequence was obtained from an adult with an advanced solid tumor such as melanoma, head and neck, liver or kidney cancer. The chain carries TRBV11-2 and TRBJ2-3; TRBD2 agrees at 9 bases. Sequenced here: CD4+ or CD8+ T cells sorted from blood, sampled in a trial of the OX40 agonist ivuxolimab. In nucleotides, the CDR3 is TGTGCCAGCAGCTTAGCTAGCGGGGTTGCAGATACGCAGTATTTT. It translates to CASSLASGVADTQYF.